This T cell receptor beta chain was obtained from a study of shared clonotypes between healthy human individuals. The table lists this clone with a few counts. The CDR3 totals 15 residues. The V end was cut by 4 bases, the J end by 1 base, with 13 bases between. From germline, CDR1 is MNHEY and CDR2 SVGAGI. Generated by immunoSEQ multiplex PCR, the TCRdb table keeps only in-frame clones and is missing some. The repertoire holds around 2,000,000 clones, with roughly 95% as singletons. This clonotype was obtained from a man aged 18 to 30 in good health. The sample taken for sequencing was naive CD4+ T cells sorted from blood. As for subset: CD45RA+ positively selected. V and J are TRBV6-5 and TRBJ1-1; the D gene is possibly TRBD1 (6 bases). The CDR3 nucleotides are TGTGCCAGCAGTTTCCGGACAGTAAGGAACACTGAAGCTTTCTTT. Its translation: CASSFRTVRNTEAFF.